This entry is about one T cell receptor (beta chain). The antigen it binds to is not known. No clone much larger than this one lies a single base away; base qualities are absent. Library preparation employed the immunoSEQ multiplex PCR assay. For most patients, high-throughput TCR-beta CDR3 sequencing of genomic DNA was performed by Adaptive Biotechnologies. In the paper's pipeline: Adaptive's ImmunoSEQ software supplied the TCR sequencing data for around 19 patients, while MiXCR and VDJtools were used to process a few other patients. CDR3 nucleotide sequences shared between donor and recipient were removed because their origin could not be assigned. To be classed as alloreactive, a clone needed at least 2-fold expansion over unstimulated cells and a minimum CFSE-low frequency of 0.002% (template counts) or 0.001% (read counts). A clone was considered mappable if detected in the sequenced pre-transplant spleen, lymph node, or MLR CFSE-low populations of the donor or recipient. The cumulative frequency of alloreactive clones was calculated as a percentage of all sequences, weighted by copy number. TCRdb mirrors the immuneACCESS table, restricted to in-frame sequences. Some clones are absent from its copies; in checked studies, under half trace to an unresolved V gene, and the reason for the others is unknown. Clone size and the V and J calls come from that table; the DNA yielded D and trimming. The table for this sample lists just over 40,000 clones; around 90% of them were counted only once. 2.3% of the sample lies in the top ten.

The sample is drawn from a study of graft-versus-host responses after intestinal transplantation (dated by TCRdb to the early 2020s). Context from the whole study: Multivisceral, liver-intestinal, or isolated intestinal transplants were received by the recipients. The cohort enrolled approximately 24 intestinal transplant recipients including one retransplant, and a few patients lacking pretransplant specimens were excluded. Every recipient was given anti-thymocyte globulin induction, then maintenance tacrolimus and steroids for roughly 3 years. Alloreactive clones were identified by sequencing pre-transplant mixed lymphocyte reaction products and comparing these products with unstimulated pre-transplant donor and recipient T cells. Donor T cell macrochimerism was defined as a peak of at least 4% donor T cells among recipient peripheral blood mononuclear cells. Rather than going through the commercial service, samples from a few later patients were sequenced in-house on an Illumina MiSeq and processed with MiXCR. Bulk TCR-beta CDR3 sequencing was used to track graft-versus-host and host-versus-graft alloreactive T cell clones in the graft, circulation and bone marrow after intestinal transplantation. Results and caveats for the whole study, not just this receptor: In the allografts of patients with donor T cell macrochimerism, GvH to HvG T cell clonal ratios were high. Early after transplant, peak levels of circulating GvH clones were found to be associated with declines in HvG clones. GvH clones were detected in recipient bone marrow, and some appeared earlier in ileal mucosa or blood, consistent with an intestinal mucosal origin. The conclusions were limited by the relatively low number and heterogeneity of the intestinal transplant patients.

Based on the germline V gene, the CDR1 and CDR2 sequences are SGDLS and YYNGEE. V and J lose 0 bases and 0 bases, and a span of 4 bases separates them. From its cysteine to its phenylalanine, the CDR3 spans 14 amino acids. Just the 42-base CDR3 DNA is kept, in frame starting at base 1. Blood samples were collected up to 4 times in the first month after transplant and then at least monthly when available. The source of this sequence is a human patient who received an intestinal transplant, so some T cells may come from the graft donor. Sample: PBMCs, taken approximately 320 days after intestinal transplant. Recombination linked TRBV9 to TRBJ1-3; the D gene cannot be resolved reliably. The CDR3: CASSVVGSGNTIYF. In nucleotide form, the sequence is TGTGCCAGCAGCGTAGTGGGCTCTGGAAACACCATATATTTT.